This T cell receptor (beta chain) derives from a study of blood T cells in healthy people across ages. For the study at large: When template switching was applied, about one barcoded beta molecule was captured per two T cells.

Whole-study findings and limits: Higher diversity and more naive CD4+ cells were features of long-lived donors, compared to aged donors. The fall in TCR beta diversity per million T cells was roughly linear with age.

Concerning this clonotype itself: Its target is unknown.

Then a second PCR, running about 6 to 11 cycles, was carried out with a sample-barcoded 5' primer and a J-beta primer mix. TCRdb independently ran MiXCR on the 5' RACE reads; one entry per CDR3 protein. The sample consists of roughly 570,000 distinct CDR3 sequences, roughly 28% of them appearing once. Trimming removed 2 bases from V and 2 bases from J; junction bases left unmatched: 2. The CDR3 totals 14 residues. The germline gives CDR1 KGHSH, CDR2 LQKENI. The chain links TRBV18 to TRBJ2-7, with 8 bases aligning to TRBD1. This TCR was recovered from a woman aged 70-85 years in good health. Sequencing was done on a sample of blood. The CDR3: CASSPATGAYEQYF. The DNA of the CDR3 is TGTGCCAGCTCACCAGCGACAGGGGCCTACGAGCAGTACTTC.